The 6 T cell receptor beta chains presented below share a single source sample, sequenced in a study of blood T cell repertoires in COVID-19. TCRdb's copy holds only in-frame clones and misses some; the assay was immunoSEQ multiplex PCR. The data show around 300,000 clones, nearly 90% seen once. Sequencing was carried out using PBMCs or T cells enriched from blood (not recorded which). These receptors were taken from a woman aged 18-29 years with acute COVID-19.

J is TRBJ2-2 and V is TRBV6-4; possibly TRBD2 for D (5 bases). CDR1 and CDR2 from the germline V gene are MRHNA and SNTAGT. This CDR3 region has 13 residues. V was cut by 2 bases and J by 6 bases, with 7 bases left in between. CDR3 DNA: TGTGCCAGCAGTGACACGGGATCCGGGGAGCTGTTTTTT. Protein sequence: CASSDTGSGELFF.

The rearrangement joins TRBV27 to TRBJ2-7; D may be TRBD1 (6 bases). The V end was cut by 5 bases, the J end by 5 bases, with 16 bases between. The CDR3 extends over 14 amino acids. The germline V gene encodes CDR1 MNHEY and CDR2 SMNVEV (reference sequence). The CDR3 DNA follows: TGTGCCAGCAGTCCCAGAGACAGGTACGACGAGCAGTACTTC. Protein sequence: CASSPRDRYDEQYF.

The CDR3 nucleotides read TGTGCCAGCAGCTTACGGGAGTTTGACACAGATACGCAGTATTTT. Translating gives CASSLREFDTDTQYF. The rearrangement uses TRBV5-6 and TRBJ2-3, with TRBD2 as a possible D gene (6 bases). This CDR3 is 15 amino acids long. V lost 2 bases and J 2 bases, leaving 12 bases between the germline ends. The germline gives CDR1 SGHDT, CDR2 YYEEEE.

Only one count was recorded for this clone. DNA for the CDR3: TGTGCCAGCAGCAGACAGCTTAGCACAGATACGCAGTATTTT. Translation gives CASSRQLSTDTQYF. The chain couples TRBV11-2 to TRBJ2-3; possible D gene TRBD1, 5 bases. V dropped 5 bases and J dropped 0 bases, with 9 bases sitting between them. The CDR3 sequence is 14 residues long. Germline CDR1 and CDR2: SGHAT and FQNNGV.

This clone is a singleton in its sample. This rearrangement joins TRBV5-1 to TRBJ1-2; the D is unclear. V gave up 7 bases and J gave up 8 bases, with 27 bases separating them. There are 16 residues in the CDR3. Per germline, CDR1 SGHRS and CDR2 YFSETQ. Written as DNA, the CDR3 is TGCGCCAGCCGTGGAAGCGCTGAGAGCTTAAGTCGGGGCTACACCTTC. Translation gives CASRGSAESLSRGYTF.

This rearrangement joins TRBV5-1 to TRBJ1-1, with 10 bases fitting TRBD1. Germline values: CDR1 SGHRS, CDR2 YFSETQ. CDR3 length: 16 amino acids. With V trimmed by 4 bases and J by 5 bases, 11 bases remained unmatched. This CDR3 is CASSHRQGAMGTEAFF. The CDR3, as DNA: TGCGCCAGCAGCCACCGACAGGGGGCCATGGGAACTGAAGCTTTCTTT.